Listed below are T cell receptor beta chains from one sample, sequenced in a study of T cell repertoires in cytomegalovirus infection. Antigens for these TCRs are unknown. TCRdb independently ran MiXCR on the reads; one entry per CDR3 protein. The sample yields about 220,000 distinct CDR3 sequences, 30% to 45% seen once. Sequenced here: CD8+ T cells from cultured PBMCs, sampled from culture after CMV antigen stimulation. These TCRs come from a human donor in good health (CMV status not recorded). Some clones in this sample may be carry-over from other donors' samples. Both conserved end residues are part of each CDR3. D genes are given only for firm matches.

j_call	d_call	v_call	cdr3_aa
TRBJ2-1	NA	TRBV7-6	CASSLEIAAYNEQFF
TRBJ1-2	TRBD1	TRBV6-5	CASSSRGQGYNYGYTF
TRBJ1-6	TRBD1	TRBV27	CASRLDRINSPLHF
TRBJ1-1	NA	TRBV7-7	CASSLQENTEAFF
TRBJ2-1	NA	TRBV6-5	CASSLTFRAPYNEQFF
TRBJ2-3	TRBD1	TRBV11-1	CASSYNRDSRWTQYF
TRBJ1-5	NA	TRBV7-6	CASSSLRGRGQPQHF
TRBJ1-2	TRBD1	TRBV28	CASSTRDRENYGYTF
TRBJ2-4	TRBD1	TRBV18	CASSPPQGDVNIQYF
TRBJ1-2	NA	TRBV7-9	CASSFGGYTF
TRBJ2-1	TRBD2	TRBV20-1	CSASEGLAGISYNEQFF
TRBJ1-3	NA	TRBV20-1	CSALTSPRSSGNTIYF
TRBJ1-3	NA	TRBV2	CASRRDRSSGNTIYF
TRBJ2-1	NA	TRBV12-5	CASGLALGVQVEEQFF
TRBJ2-3	NA	TRBV28	CASSSPGIGSDTQYF
TRBJ2-5	TRBD2	TRBV15	CATSSRGGSETQYF
TRBJ1-1	NA	TRBV5-1	CASSLGGGGTDTEAFF